The TCR beta chain described here comes from a study of blood T cells in healthy people across ages. Investigators took approximately 10 milliliters of peripheral blood from every donor. Per germline, CDR1 SGHVS and CDR2 FQNEAQ. CDR3 length: 14 residues. V gave up 5 bases and J gave up 1 base, with 11 bases separating them. It was with a sample-barcoded 5' primer and a J-beta primer mix that a second PCR of roughly 7 to 12 cycles was run. A single record per CDR3 protein comes from TCRdb applying MiXCR to the 5' RACE reads. Of about 640,000 distinct CDR3 sequences listed, 45% to 65% are singletons. For this clonotype: Its antigen is currently unknown.

Regarding the study as a whole: Naive T cell percentage strongly correlated with TCR beta diversity.

The chain employs TRBV7-8 and TRBJ1-1; maybe TRBD1 (5 bases). The TCR sequence derives from a man aged 55 to 70 in good health. The sample was blood. The CDR3: CASSPWDPNTEAFF. The CDR3 region has the DNA TGTGCCAGCAGCCCCTGGGACCCGAACACTGAAGCTTTCTTT.